The sequence of this T cell receptor (beta chain) was determined in a study of blood T cells in healthy people across ages. This clonotype was observed a handful of times. A second PCR of about 7 to 12 cycles used a sample-barcoded 5' primer and a J-beta primer mix. MiXCR was run by TCRdb on the 5' RACE reads, yielding one entry per CDR3 protein. Among about 760,000 distinct CDR3 sequences listed, around 25% were seen once. The same data also contributed to another study, on T cells of mothers and their children. In that study: Donation was provided by three healthy Caucasian mothers along with their six children.

This TCR derives from a boy aged 10-17 years in good health. What was sequenced was blood.

The CDR3 region is CASSAQGIRNTEAFF. CDR3 DNA sequence: TGTGCCAGCAGCGCCCAGGGTATTCGTAACACTGAAGCTTTCTTT. The rearrangement uses TRBV9 and TRBJ1-1; possibly TRBD1 for D (5 bases). The CDR3 length is 15 residues. Germline lookup yields CDR1 SGDLS and CDR2 YYNGEE. The V and J ends lost 3 bases and 2 bases respectively, with 14 bases between them.